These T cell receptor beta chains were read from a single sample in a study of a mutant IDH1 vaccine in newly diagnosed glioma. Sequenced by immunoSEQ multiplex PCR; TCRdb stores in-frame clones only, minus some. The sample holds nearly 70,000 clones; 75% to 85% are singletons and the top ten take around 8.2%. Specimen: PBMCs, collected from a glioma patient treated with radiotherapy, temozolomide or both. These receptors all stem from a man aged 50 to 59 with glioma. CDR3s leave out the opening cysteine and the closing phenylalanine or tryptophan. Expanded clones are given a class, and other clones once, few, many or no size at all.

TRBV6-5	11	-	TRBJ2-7	ASSSGRIYEQY
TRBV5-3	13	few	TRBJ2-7	ARSFRSASLYEQY
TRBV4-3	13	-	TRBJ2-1	ASSQLAGGYNEQF
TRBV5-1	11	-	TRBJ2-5	ASKSQGQETQY
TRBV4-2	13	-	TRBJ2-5	ASSPRMGSQETQY
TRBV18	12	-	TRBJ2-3	ASSPEGLTDTQY
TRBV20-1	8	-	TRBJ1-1	SAGTGSAF
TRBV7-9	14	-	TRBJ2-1	ASSPEGRTPYNEQF
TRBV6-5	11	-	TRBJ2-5	ASRGENQETQY
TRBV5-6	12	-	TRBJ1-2	ASSLRQGGVSYT
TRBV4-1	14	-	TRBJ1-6	ASSQDLTPKVSPLH
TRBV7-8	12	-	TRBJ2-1	ASSLRGDHNEQF
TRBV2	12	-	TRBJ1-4	ASSEANANEKLF
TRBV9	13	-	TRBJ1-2	ASSEDSGIDYGYT
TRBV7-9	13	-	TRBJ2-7	ASSLAGGRLDEQY
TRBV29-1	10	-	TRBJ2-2	SVVGATGELF
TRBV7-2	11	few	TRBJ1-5	ASSSTGAQPQH
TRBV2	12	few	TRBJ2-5	ASTVGPREETQY
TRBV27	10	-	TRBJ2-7	ASSRGPYEQY
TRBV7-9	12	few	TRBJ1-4	ASSLDRLNEKLF
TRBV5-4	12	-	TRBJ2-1	ASSLELRWDEQF
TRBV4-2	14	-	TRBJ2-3	ASSPSGGDHTDTQY
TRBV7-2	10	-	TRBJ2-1	ASSRGWNEQF
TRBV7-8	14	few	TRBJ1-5	ASSLYSWGGYQPQH
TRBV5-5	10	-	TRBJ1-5	ASSFVGQPQH
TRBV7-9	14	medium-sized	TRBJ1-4	ASSSSRQGASEKLF
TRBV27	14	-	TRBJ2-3	ASSLRGGRDTDTQY
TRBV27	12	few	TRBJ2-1	ASSSLAGKEEQF
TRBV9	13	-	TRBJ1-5	ASSPSTGGLQPQH
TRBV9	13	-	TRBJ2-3	ASSIIAGGPDTQY
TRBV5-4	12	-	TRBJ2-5	ASSPGQLKETQY
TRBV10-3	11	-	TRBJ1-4	ATAGTGAEKLF
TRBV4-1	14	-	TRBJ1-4	ASSPILGDYNEKLF
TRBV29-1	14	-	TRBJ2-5	SVRRVGGILQETQY
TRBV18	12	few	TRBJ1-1	ASSPPGGGTEAF
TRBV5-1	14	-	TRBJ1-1	ASSSGGQIMNTEAF
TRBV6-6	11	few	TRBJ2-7	ASRTGSFYEQY
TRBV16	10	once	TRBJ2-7	ASSHGTDEQY
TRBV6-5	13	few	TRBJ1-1	ASSYFGEVNTEAF
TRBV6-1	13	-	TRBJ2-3	ASSTLAGEADTQY
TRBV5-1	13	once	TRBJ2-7	ASSLGLAASYEQY
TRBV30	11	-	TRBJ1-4	ACRQGPNEKLF
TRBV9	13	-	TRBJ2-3	ASSVLSGSTDTQY
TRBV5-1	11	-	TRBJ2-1	ASSLVGGGEQF
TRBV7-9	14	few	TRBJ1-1	ASSLTARTGDNEAF
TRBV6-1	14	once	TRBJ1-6	ASSARGDPVYSPLH
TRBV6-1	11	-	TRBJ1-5	ATAIQGNQPQH
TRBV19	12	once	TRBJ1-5	ASSMWGFNQPQH
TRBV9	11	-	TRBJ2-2	ASSPRSLGELF
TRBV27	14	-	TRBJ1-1	ASSLGTGGRNTEAF
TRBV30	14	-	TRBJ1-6	AWSAEAARYNSPLH
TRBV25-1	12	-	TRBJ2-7	ASNREGPTYEQY
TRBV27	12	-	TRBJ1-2	ASKGHTSNYGYT
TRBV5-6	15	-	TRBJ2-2	ASSLAGTGRSTGELF
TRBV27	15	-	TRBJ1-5	ASSLSGDRAIGQPQH